Presented here are 13 T cell receptor beta chains from one specimen sequenced in a study of T-cell reconstitution after alpha-beta-depleted transplantation in children. The TCRbeta library was prepared with unique molecular identifiers. In TCRdb, the PCR reads were re-called with MiXCR into one record per CDR3 protein. The sample lists around 700,000 distinct CDR3 sequences, less than 15% occurring once. The source was PBMCs, collected before TCRalphabeta/CD19-depleted stem cell transplant. The receptors come from a girl aged 2 to 9 with congenital amegakaryocytic thrombocytopenia, due to receive a stem cell transplant.

The chain carries TRBV3-1 and TRBJ2-3, with 9 positions matching TRBD2. Germline V gives CDR1 LGHDT, CDR2 YNNKEL (reference sequence). CDR3 size: 17 residues. V was clipped by 4 bases and J by 5 bases; unmatched bases: 13. The DNA of the CDR3 is TGTGCCAGCAGCCGGGCCGAGGCTAGCGGGACGGGAGATACGCAGTATTTT. It codes for CASSRAEASGTGDTQYF.

This clonotype was seen only a few times. This chain connects TRBV28 to TRBJ2-1; 7 bases map to TRBD2. The CDR3 is 15 amino acids. The V gene's germline CDR1 is MDHEN and CDR2 SYDVKM. J was trimmed by 5 bases and V by 5 bases; bases with no gene match: 9. The CDR3 DNA reads as TGTGCCAGCAGTCGGGGCGGGAGTCGAGACAATGAGCAGTTCTTC. Translated: CASSRGGSRDNEQFF.

The chain uses TRBV20-1 and TRBJ2-7; a weak D match, TRBD2 (5 bases). The V gene lost 6 bases and the J gene lost 2 bases, with 14 bases spanning the gap. The germline V gene has CDR1 DFQATT and CDR2 SNEGSKA (reference sequence). The CDR3 loop spans 13 amino acids. CDR3 loop: CSALTSPAYEQYF. CDR3 sequence (DNA): TGCAGTGCCCTAACTAGTCCTGCCTACGAGCAGTACTTC.

This clonotype has a handful of counts. The chain has TRBV4-1 and TRBJ2-2, with TRBD2 identical over 10 bases. Losses at the gene ends were 5 bases for V and 1 base for J; bases not matched to a gene: 4. CDR1 is MGHRA and CDR2 is YSYEKL in the germline V gene. The length of the CDR3 is 16 residues. CDR3 in DNA: TGCGCCAGCAGCTTAACTAGCGGGATGAACACCGGGGAGCTGTTTTTT. As protein: CASSLTSGMNTGELFF.

About this clonotype: The junction departs from the called germline gene at one end, perhaps through a read error. The chain couples TRBV20-1 to TRBJ2-1, with 12 bases identical to TRBD2. The germline gives CDR1 DFQATT, CDR2 SNEGSKA (reference sequence). The CDR3 sequence is 13 residues long. CDR3 coding DNA: TGCAGTGTATCGGAGACCGGACTAGCGGGAAAACTCTTC. Translated, it gives CSVSETGLAGKLF.

In the case of this clonotype: This may be a read error, as it is one base from a much larger clone. V usage is TRBV20-1 and J usage is TRBJ2-5; D gene uncertain. The CDR3 is made up of 14 amino acids. Germline values: CDR1 DFQATT, CDR2 SNEGSKA (reference sequence). The CDR3 region has the DNA TGCAGTGCTAGACCACTATTATTCCAAGACACCCAGTACTTC. This gives the protein CSARPLLFQDTQYF.

V and J are TRBV7-6 and TRBJ2-1; no reliable D call. V was clipped by 1 base and J by 0 bases, with 10 bases between them. The CDR3 totals 16 residues. CDR1 is SGHVS, CDR2 FNYEAQ, per germline. The CDR3 DNA reads TGTGCCAGCAGCTTAGATGCCAGGAACTCCTACAATGAGCAGTTCTTC. Protein product: CASSLDARNSYNEQFF.

The chain uses TRBV4-1 and TRBJ1-3; D is uncertain. Germline CDR1 reads MGHRA; CDR2 reads YSYEKL. Trimming pared 1 base from V and 3 bases from J, leaving 4 bases between. The CDR3 runs 13 residues. DNA of the CDR3: TGCGCCAGCAGCCAAGTTTATGGAAACACCATATATTTT. This translates into CASSQVYGNTIYF.

In this sample, this clonotype turned up many times. The V and J genes are TRBV24-1 and TRBJ2-2; TRBD1 matches 9 bases. The CDR3 is 16 residues long. Germline CDR1 is KGHDR and CDR2 is SFDVKD. Trimming at V came to 2 bases and at J to 5 bases, leaving 5 bases not matched to a gene. CDR3 region: CATSDSGTGITGELFF. The CDR3 bases are TGTGCCACCAGTGATTCCGGGACAGGGATAACCGGGGAGCTGTTTTTT.

There are a few counts of this clonotype. V gene TRBV27 combines with J gene TRBJ2-7; D call uncertain. The CDR3 spans 11 residues. V dropped 4 bases and J dropped 7 bases, with 8 bases sitting between them. Germline V gene data show CDR1 as MNHEY and CDR2 as SMNVEV (reference sequence). The CDR3 DNA reads TGTGCCAGCAGTTCCTTGTGGGAGCAGTACTTC. The encoded protein is CASSSLWEQYF.

This clonotype was observed at least ten times. The chain combines TRBV20-1 with TRBJ2-2; no clear D. Germline CDR1 DFQATT, CDR2 SNEGSKA (reference sequence). The CDR3 is made up of 15 amino acids. With 2 bases removed from V and 2 bases from J, the gap between germline ends came to 12 bases. CDR3 amino acids: CSARRWADNTGELFF. CDR3 DNA: TGCAGTGCTAGACGGTGGGCAGACAACACCGGGGAGCTGTTTTTT.

The rearrangement links TRBV15 to TRBJ2-6; D perhaps matches TRBD1 (5 bases). CDR1 and CDR2 from the germline V gene are LNHNV and YYDKDF (reference sequence). There are 16 residues in the CDR3. V lost 5 bases and J 0 bases, leaving 11 bases between the germline ends. CDR3 nucleotide sequence: TGTGCCACCAGCTCCCTAGGGGACTCTGGGGCCAACGTCCTGACTTTC. It encodes CATSSLGDSGANVLTF.

The chain joins TRBV5-1 to TRBJ2-3, with D possibly called TRBD1 or TRBD2 (6 bases each). The CDR3 is 13 amino acids. V was cut by 2 bases and J by 9 bases, with 13 bases left in between. Germline CDR1 is SGHRS and CDR2 is YFSETQ. In DNA, the CDR3 is TGCGCCAGCAGCTTAGGGGGGTCACCCACGCAGTATTTT. This gives the protein CASSLGGSPTQYF.